These 27 T cell receptor beta chains came from one sample sequenced in a study of T cell responses to AZD1222 COVID-19 vaccine. Profiled with immunoSEQ multiplex PCR; TCRdb holds only in-frame clones, not every one. Here the sample spans 100,000 to 120,000 clones, 89% being singletons. The source was peripheral blood, collected 28 days after the second AZD1222 dose. The source is an adult who received the AZD1222 COVID-19 vaccine.

The chain links TRBV19 to TRBJ2-1; 13 nucleotides align to TRBD2. V shed 4 bases and J 5 bases; nucleotides not matched to a gene: 23. The CDR3 loop spans 22 amino acids. Germline V gives CDR1 LNHDA, CDR2 SQIVND (reference sequence). The CDR3 DNA is TGTGCCAGTAGTAGCCCAGGTGGAAAACTAGCGGGAGGGCCCGGCGCCCACAATGAGCAGTTCTTC. It yields the protein CASSSPGGKLAGGPGAHNEQFF.

The chain recombines TRBV27 with TRBJ2-1; no clear D gene. The CDR3 totals 13 residues. Trimming took 8 bases from V and 0 from J, leaving 8 bases between them. Germline V gives CDR1 MNHEY, CDR2 SMNVEV (reference sequence). CDR3 sequence: CASEFPSYNEQFF. CDR3 sequence (DNA): TGTGCCAGCGAGTTCCCCTCCTACAATGAGCAGTTCTTC.

The chain combines TRBV6-5 with TRBJ2-7; D ambiguous. Trimming left V 8 bases short and J 2 bases short, with 10 bases between. Germline V gene data show CDR1 as MNHEY and CDR2 as SVGAGI. The CDR3 totals 12 residues. The CDR3 region is CASHDWAYEQYF. DNA for the CDR3: TGTGCCAGCCACGATTGGGCCTACGAGCAGTACTTC.

V gene TRBV29-1 combines with J gene TRBJ1-1; D is uncertain. The CDR3 consists of 13 residues. The V gene's germline CDR1 is SQVTM and CDR2 ANQGSEA. The V end was cut by 3 bases, the J end by 2 bases, with 10 bases between. CDR3 nucleotide sequence: TGCAGCGTTGATGCGCGGAAAAACACTGAAGCTTTCTTT. Protein: CSVDARKNTEAFF. Full variable domain (missing parts from reference TRBV29-1 and TRBJ1-1): SAVISQKPSRDICQRGTSLTIQCQVDSQVTMMFWYRQQPGQSLTLIATANQGSEATYESGFVIDKFPISRPNLTFSTLTVSNMSPEDSSIYLCSVDARKNTEAFFGQGTRLTVV.

This clone was observed once. The chain is built from TRBV4-2 and TRBJ1-3; no reliable D call. From germline, CDR1 is LGHNA and CDR2 YNFKEQ. The V and J ends lost 2 bases and 0 bases respectively, with 8 bases between them. This CDR3 is built from 15 residues. The CDR3 loop is CASSQNDNSGNTIYF. CDR3 nucleotides: TGTGCCAGCAGCCAAAATGATAACTCTGGAAACACCATATATTTT.

The rearrangement links TRBV25-1 to TRBJ2-1; tentative D call: TRBD2 (5 bases). The V end was cut by 2 bases, the J end by 6 bases, with 14 bases between. CDR1 and CDR2 (germline): MGHDK, SYGVNS. The CDR3 totals 15 residues. CDR3 in DNA: TGTGCCAGCAGTGAACCTGGACGGACTTTCAATGAGCAGTTCTTC. Encoded protein: CASSEPGRTFNEQFF.

The rearrangement links TRBV27 to TRBJ2-7; 8 bases match TRBD2. The CDR3 spans 14 residues. CDR1 and CDR2 (germline): MNHEY, SMNVEV (reference sequence). V was pared by 9 bases and J by 6 bases, with 13 bases of the junction left unmatched. As DNA, the CDR3 is TGTGCCAGTAGTGCGGCGGGAGGAATTGGCGAGCAGTACTTC. Its protein product is CASSAAGGIGEQYF.

To note about this clone: The germline gene is not matched at one end of the junction; a read error may be the cause. The chain combines TRBV10-3 with TRBJ2-7; 11 bases are a match to TRBD2. This CDR3 has 16 residues. Germline V gene data show CDR1 as ENHRY and CDR2 as SYGVKD. The CDR3 nucleotides are TGTGCCATCAGGGATCCGGGACTAGCGGACTCCTATGAGCAGTACTTC. Encoded protein: CAIRDPGLADSYEQYF.

The genes are TRBV19 and TRBJ2-7; D call uncertain. This CDR3 region has 11 residues. The V end was cut by 6 bases, the J end by 3 bases, with 6 bases between. CDR1 LNHDA and CDR2 SQIVND come from the germline V gene (reference sequence). CDR3 bases: TGTGCCAGTAGGGAAAACTACGAGCAGTACTTC. Translating it yields CASRENYEQYF.

The V gene is TRBV28, the J gene TRBJ1-2; D gene uncertain. Germline lookup yields CDR1 MDHEN and CDR2 SYDVKM. The germline V and J ends were trimmed by 6 bases and 2 bases, with 7 bases remaining between them. This CDR3 region has 12 residues. The CDR3: CASSGRNYGYTF. DNA for the CDR3: TGTGCCAGCAGCGGACGGAACTATGGCTACACCTTC.

This clone was detected only once. This sequence joins TRBV28 and TRBJ2-3; TRBD2 aligns across 11 bases. Trimming cost V 4 bases and J 6 bases; bases outside gene matches: 6. CDR1 is MDHEN, CDR2 SYDVKM, per germline. CDR3 size: 15 residues. CDR3 bases: TGTGCCAGCAGTTCCCTAGCGGGGGGAAAGGATACGCAGTATTTT. Its protein is CASSSLAGGKDTQYF.

V gene TRBV30 combines with J gene TRBJ2-7; D is tentatively TRBD1 or TRBD2 (5 bases each). Trimming left V 3 bases short and J 2 bases short, with 17 bases between. Per germline, CDR1 GTSNPN and CDR2 SVGIG (reference sequence). CDR3 size: 15 residues. The CDR3 loop is CAWSLGDVGTYEQYF. The CDR3 region has the DNA TGTGCCTGGAGCCTGGGGGACGTAGGGACCTACGAGCAGTACTTC.

The chain combines TRBV6-5 with TRBJ1-3, with TRBD1 matching over 7 bases. This CDR3 has 15 residues. In germline, CDR1 is MNHEY, CDR2 SVGAGI. After removal of 6 bases from V and 4 bases from J, the junction contained 9 bases not matched to a gene. The CDR3 here is CASRGQLIGGNTIYF. CDR3 coding DNA: TGTGCCAGCAGGGGACAGCTCATCGGGGGAAACACCATATATTTT.

This clone was counted between two and nine times. The J gene is TRBJ2-3, the V gene TRBV29-1; 9 bases align to TRBD2. The CDR3 contains 19 residues. The germline gives CDR1 SQVTM, CDR2 ANQGSEA. V was pared by 3 bases and J by 0 bases, with 16 bases of the junction left unmatched. CDR3 residues: CSVDTGLAGATLSTDTQYF. In DNA form, the CDR3 reads TGCAGCGTTGATACGGGTTTAGCGGGGGCAACATTGAGCACAGATACGCAGTATTTT.

The chain links TRBV28 to TRBJ2-7; D perhaps matches TRBD2 (6 bases). The CDR3 has 14 amino acids. Per the germline V gene, CDR1 is MDHEN and CDR2 is SYDVKM. V lost 6 bases and J lost 5, with 17 bases in between. The CDR3 loop is CASRVEPGENEQYF. The CDR3 DNA is TGTGCCAGCAGGGTCGAACCGGGGGAAAACGAGCAGTACTTC.

The V call is TRBV9, the J call TRBJ2-2; D may match TRBD1 or TRBD2 (5 bases each). The CDR3 consists of 13 residues. CDR1 and CDR2 from the germline V gene are SGDLS and YYNGEE. V was pared by 0 bases and J by 6 bases, with 6 bases between. CDR3 sequence (DNA): TGTGCCAGCAGCGTAGGGGGGTCCGGGGAGCTGTTTTTT. Its translation: CASSVGGSGELFF.

The gene calls are TRBV7-2 and TRBJ2-7, with unresolved D. From germline, CDR1 is SGHTA and CDR2 FQGNSA. Between the trimmed V and J ends, which lost 4 bases and 0 bases, there was a span of 10 bases. CDR3 length equals 14 residues. The DNA of the CDR3 is TGTGCCAGCAGCTCTACAAGGAGCTCCTACGAGCAGTACTTC. Amino acids: CASSSTRSSYEQYF.

CDR3 protein: CASSPPAGDTTRQYF. DNA of the CDR3: TGTGCCAGCTCACCCCCGGCGGGGGATACTACGAGGCAGTACTTC. The chain is built from TRBV18 and TRBJ2-7; 7 positions match TRBD2. Germline V lookup: CDR1 KGHSH, CDR2 LQKENI. The CDR3 runs 15 residues. V dropped 3 bases and J dropped 9; count of bases not matched to a gene: 14.

The V gene is TRBV18, the J gene TRBJ1-6; perhaps TRBD1 as D (5 bases). This CDR3 has 15 amino acids. The V gene lost 1 base and the J gene lost 10 bases, with 14 bases spanning the gap. CDR1 is KGHSH and CDR2 is LQKENI in the germline V gene. The CDR3 DNA is TGTGCCAGCTCACCACTCACGGGGGACGGGTCACCCCTCCACTTT. This codes for CASSPLTGDGSPLHF.

The chain is built from TRBV6-2 or TRBV6-3 and TRBJ2-7; D gene uncertain. CDR1 MNHEY and CDR2 SVGEGT come from the germline V gene. The germline V and J ends were trimmed by 0 bases and 2 bases, with 8 bases remaining between them. The CDR3 has 14 amino acids. The CDR3 DNA is TGTGCCAGCAGTTACTCGATGGCAACCTACGAGCAGTACTTC. As protein: CASSYSMATYEQYF.

J is TRBJ2-7 and V is TRBV5-6; 11 nucleotides match TRBD2. V gave up 4 bases and J gave up 2 bases; unmatched junction bases: 8. Germline V CDR1 and CDR2: SGHDT, YYEEEE. CDR3 size: 16 residues. CDR3 nucleotides: TGTGCCAGCAGCCCAAGGGATAGCGGGAGGGCCTACGAGCAGTACTTC. This encodes CASSPRDSGRAYEQYF.

CDR3 in DNA: TGTGCCAGCAGCTACGGACAGTTCTATGGCTACACCTTC. It encodes CASSYGQFYGYTF. This chain joins TRBV27 and TRBJ1-2; tentative D call: TRBD1 (6 bases). The CDR3 has 13 residues. Trimming removed 6 bases from V and 4 bases from J, with 12 bases in between. In germline, CDR1 is MNHEY, CDR2 SMNVEV (reference sequence).

This rearrangement joins TRBV5-4 to TRBJ2-7; D may be TRBD1 or TRBD2 (6 bases each). V dropped 3 bases and J dropped 4 bases, with 17 bases sitting between them. Germline lookup yields CDR1 SGHNT and CDR2 YYREEE (reference sequence). The CDR3 runs to 15 residues. In DNA form, the CDR3 reads TGTGCCAGCAGCTCGGGGGCCTCAGGGAAATACGAGCAGTACTTC. This encodes CASSSGASGKYEQYF.

The chain joins TRBV6-5 to TRBJ2-1, with TRBD2 identical over 7 bases. This CDR3 has 13 residues. CDR1 and CDR2 from the germline V gene are MNHEY and SVGAGI. Losses at the gene ends were 8 bases for V and 0 bases for J; bases not matched to a gene: 1. Here the CDR3 DNA reads TGTGCCAGCGGGGGGGACTCCTACAATGAGCAGTTCTTC. Its protein is CASGGDSYNEQFF.

The chain recombines TRBV7-2 with TRBJ2-5, with a weak D call TRBD2 (6 bases). CDR1 SGHTA and CDR2 FQGNSA come from the germline V gene. V shed 2 bases and J shed 2 bases, with 12 bases lying between them. This CDR3 comprises 15 residues. CDR3 nucleotides: TGTGCCAGCAGCTTAACTAGCACCCTTCAAGAGACCCAGTACTTC. Protein: CASSLTSTLQETQYF.

This chain connects TRBV5-1 to TRBJ2-7; 7 bases align to TRBD1. Trimming at V came to 0 bases and at J to 6 bases, leaving 9 bases not matched to a gene. The CDR3 is made up of 15 amino acids. CDR1 is SGHRS and CDR2 is YFSETQ in the germline V gene. In DNA, the CDR3 is TGCGCCAGCAGCTTGGGACAGGGAGTTTGGGCCGAGCAGTACTTC. It yields the protein CASSLGQGVWAEQYF. The full variable domain, rest sourced from reference TRBV5-1 and TRBJ2-7, is KAGVTQTPRYLIKTRGQQVTLSCSPISGHRSVSWYQQTPGQGLQFLFEYFSETQRNKGNFPGRFSGRQFSNSRSEMNVSTLELGDSALYLCASSLGQGVWAEQYFGPGTRLTVT.

The chain has TRBV30 and TRBJ2-6, with D perhaps TRBD1 (6 bases). This CDR3 region has 17 residues. Trimming took 5 bases from V and 0 from J, leaving 17 bases between them. The germline gives CDR1 GTSNPN, CDR2 SVGIG (reference sequence). This chain's CDR3 is CAWAMGTRDSGANVLTF. CDR3 bases: TGTGCCTGGGCCATGGGGACACGAGACTCTGGGGCCAACGTCCTGACTTTC.